What follows is one T cell receptor beta chain and its context. Its antigen is currently unknown. Sequencing used immunoSEQ multiplex PCR; TCRdb keeps in-frame clones, though not all of them. This table holds tens of thousands of clones, over 85% found once. CDR3 length: 18 amino acids. Trimming cost V 1 base and J 0 bases; bases outside gene matches: 13. Germline V gives CDR1 GTSNPN, CDR2 SVGIG (reference sequence). This specimen belongs to a study of graft-versus-host responses after intestinal transplantation. Turning to the study itself: Recipients got multivisceral, liver-intestinal, or isolated intestinal transplants. Tacrolimus plus steroids were given to all recipients for two to three years, preceded by anti-thymocyte globulin induction.

Study results and limitations: Graft-versus-host to host-versus-graft clonal ratios in allografts were high in patients with graft-donor T cell macrochimerism.

This clonotype was obtained from a human donor who received an intestinal transplant. This chain links TRBV30 with TRBJ2-3; TRBD2 aligns across 7 bases. The input for sequencing was unstimulated CD4+ T cells sorted from spleen or lymph node cells, taken before intestinal transplant. This CDR3 reads CAWSGGGRETHSTDTQYF. CDR3 nucleotide sequence: TGTGCCTGGAGTGGGGGAGGGAGGGAAACGCATAGCACAGATACGCAGTATTTT. Supplemented by reference TRBV30 and TRBJ2-3, the full variable domain reads SQTIHQWPATLVQPVGSPLSLECTVEGTSNPNLYWYRQAAGRGLQLLFYSVGIGQISSEVPQNLSASRPQDRQFILSSKKLLLSDSGFYLCAWSGGGRETHSTDTQYFGPGTRLTVL.